This record looks at one T cell receptor beta chain sequence and its context. Its specificity is unknown. This sample is drawn from a study of OX40 agonist ivuxolimab in advanced cancers. Study-wide results and caveats: At doses 0.1 to 3.0 mg/kg, CD4+ and CD8+ clones expanded. Researchers report that CD8+ T cells had, on average, more expanded clones than CD4+. Expanded peripheral T cells had an undetermined antigen specificity.

Sequenced by immunoSEQ multiplex PCR; TCRdb stores in-frame clones only, minus some. In the table there are about 60,000 clones, just under 90% of which are singletons. The CDR3 is 18 amino acids. CDR1 and CDR2 from the germline V gene are MDHEN and SYDVKM. Losses at the gene ends were 5 bases for V and 3 bases for J; bases not matched to a gene: 18. The sequence was obtained from an adult with an advanced solid tumor such as melanoma, head and neck, liver or kidney cancer. The chain has TRBV28 and TRBJ1-2; 7 bases are a match to TRBD1. Sequenced here: CD4+ or CD8+ T cells sorted from blood, sampled in a trial of the OX40 agonist ivuxolimab. CDR3 nucleotide sequence: TGTGCCAGCAGTCACGGGGACAGACCGAGCCTAAAGTACTATGGCTACACCTTC. The encoded protein is CASSHGDRPSLKYYGYTF.